This TCR beta chain was profiled in a study of control samples from healthy donors and cancer patients. Trimming at V came to 5 bases and at J to 4 bases, leaving 7 bases not matched to a gene. Germline V lookup: CDR1 SGHAT, CDR2 FQNNGV. This CDR3 has 15 residues. The data were produced by immunoSEQ multiplex PCR, yet TCRdb's version contains in-frame clones alone and is incomplete. This sample has about 130,000 clones, with approximately 91% found just once. Sequenced material: blood. This TCR came from a man between 45 and 60 years old in good health. V usage is TRBV11-2 and J usage is TRBJ2-5, with 10 bases that match TRBD2. The CDR3 DNA follows: TGTGCCAGCAGCCCGAGCGGGGGGGCCGCAGAGACCCAGTACTTC. This gives the protein CASSPSGGAAETQYF. Complete variable domain (other parts from reference TRBV11-2 and TRBJ2-5): EAGVAQSPRYKIIEKRQSVAFWCNPISGHATLYWYQQILGQGPKLLIQFQNNGVVDDSQLPKDRFSAERLKGVDSTLKIQPAKLEDSAVYLCASSPSGGAAETQYFGPGTRLLVL.